Sequencing of this T cell receptor (beta chain) was carried out in a study of blood T cell repertoires in COVID-19. About the research overall: The origin of the acute and convalescent COVID-19 samples was the United States, Italy and Spain.

The length of the CDR3 is 10 residues. V gave up 11 bases and J gave up 8 bases, with 10 bases separating them. Germline V gene data show CDR1 as SEHNR and CDR2 as FQNEAQ (reference sequence). Profiled with immunoSEQ multiplex PCR; TCRdb holds only in-frame clones, not every one. The data contain about 190,000 clones, about 82% of them singletons. The source material was peripheral blood. This receptor was obtained from a young woman with acute or convalescent COVID-19. This chain uses TRBV7-9 with TRBJ2-1; D possibly corresponds to TRBD2 (5 bases). CDR3 protein: CAVTRDEQFF. CDR3 DNA: TGTGCCGTAACTAGGGATGAGCAGTTCTTC.